Below, 21 T cell receptor beta chains from the same sample are listed, as sequenced in a study of T cell responses to AZD1222 COVID-19 vaccine. Here immunoSEQ multiplex PCR was the method, and the copy in TCRdb shows in-frame clones only, minus some. The sample includes more than 45,000 clones, approximately 84% of them seen just once. The sample here was peripheral blood, taken on day 0 of AZD1222 vaccination. Receptors were obtained from an adult in good health.

The rearrangement joins TRBV19 to TRBJ1-6, with TRBD1 as a possible D gene (6 bases). The CDR3 consists of 15 residues. Germline V gives CDR1 LNHDA, CDR2 SQIVND (reference sequence). V was trimmed by 2 bases and J by 8 bases, leaving 13 bases between them. This CDR3 is CASSIQGRGDSPLHF. DNA for the CDR3: TGTGCCAGTAGTATACAAGGAAGGGGGGATTCACCCCTCCACTTT.

The V and J genes are TRBV4-2 and TRBJ1-1; 9 bases agree with TRBD1. The CDR3 length is 16 residues. Unmatched junction bases numbered 9, after V lost 3 bases and J lost 4 bases. In germline, CDR1 is LGHNA, CDR2 YNFKEQ. The CDR3 loop is CASSQKQGAPGTEAFF. The CDR3 DNA reads TGTGCCAGCAGCCAGAAACAGGGGGCGCCCGGCACTGAAGCTTTCTTT.

The gene calls are TRBV5-1 and TRBJ2-6; no clear D gene. V lost 2 bases to trimming and J lost 3 bases, with 6 bases between them. The CDR3 is 14 residues long. CDR1 is SGHRS and CDR2 is YFSETQ in the germline V gene. CDR3 protein: CASSLIFGANVLTF. The CDR3 nucleotides read TGCGCCAGCAGCTTAATATTTGGGGCCAACGTCCTGACTTTC.

The gene calls are TRBV7-2 and TRBJ2-5, with D possibly matching TRBD1 (6 bases). This CDR3 contains 15 residues. Trimming left V 1 base short and J 5 bases short, with 14 bases between. Germline V CDR1 and CDR2: SGHTA, FQGNSA. The CDR3: CASSLVGGLRETQYF. DNA of the CDR3: TGTGCCAGCAGCTTAGTTGGGGGCCTTAGGGAGACCCAGTACTTC. Full variable domain (rest looked up from reference TRBV7-2 and TRBJ2-5): GAGVSQSPSNKVTEKGKDVELRCDPISGHTALYWYRQSLGQGLEFLIYFQGNSAPDKSGLPSDRFSAERTGGSVSTLTIQRTQQEDSAVYLCASSLVGGLRETQYFGPGTRLLVL.

This rearrangement joins TRBV10-2 to TRBJ2-3; D remains unclear. Between the trimmed V and J ends, which lost 4 bases and 0 bases, there was a span of 8 bases. The germline gives CDR1 WSHSY, CDR2 SAAADI. The CDR3 loop spans 14 amino acids. CDR3 DNA: TGCGCCAGCAGTGCGATTACTAGCACAGATACGCAGTATTTT. This gives the protein CASSAITSTDTQYF.

The chain is built from TRBV19 and TRBJ1-4, with D possibly matching TRBD1 (5 bases). Germline CDR1 reads LNHDA; CDR2 reads SQIVND (reference sequence). V was pared by 3 bases and J by 8 bases, with 16 bases between. The CDR3 sequence is 15 residues long. DNA of the CDR3: TGTGCCAGTAGTATGAAGGGGAGGACTTACGAAAAACTGTTTTTT. Encoded protein: CASSMKGRTYEKLFF.

V usage is TRBV19 and J usage is TRBJ2-7; 10 positions agree with TRBD1. The germline CDR1 and CDR2 sequences are LNHDA and SQIVND (reference sequence). The V gene end was trimmed by 3 bases and the J gene end by 4 bases; junction bases not matched to a gene: 3. The CDR3 is 14 residues long. The CDR3 DNA follows: TGTGCCAGTAGTATCCGGGACAGGGGTTACGAGCAGTACTTC. Amino acids: CASSIRDRGYEQYF.

The CDR3 reads CASSLPYSTGGKDEQYF. The CDR3 DNA sequence: TGTGCCAGCAGTTTACCATATTCGACAGGGGGAAAGGACGAGCAGTACTTC. This chain connects TRBV28 to TRBJ2-7, with 9 bases aligning to TRBD1. CDR3 length: 17 amino acids. The V segment lost 2 bases and the J segment 5 bases; nucleotides outside the gene matches: 13. Looked up from germline, CDR1 is MDHEN and CDR2 is SYDVKM.

The chain links TRBV19 to TRBJ1-6, with 8 bases identical to TRBD1. The germline CDR1 and CDR2 sequences are LNHDA and SQIVND (reference sequence). The CDR3 loop spans 18 amino acids. Trimming cost V 5 bases and J 8 bases; bases outside gene matches: 17. In nucleotides, the CDR3 is TGTGCCAGTAGTGGTGGGACAGGAGCGAGCCGGGGGGATTCACCCCTCCACTTT. It codes for CASSGGTGASRGDSPLHF.

J is TRBJ1-2 and V is TRBV14; 8 bases align to TRBD1. CDR3 length: 16 residues. Per the germline V gene, CDR1 is SGHDN and CDR2 is FVKESK. V was clipped by 1 base and J by 4 bases; unmatched bases: 8. CDR3 in DNA: TGTGCCAGCAGCCAAGCCTACGACAGGGGTGCCTATGGCTACACCTTC. It specifies CASSQAYDRGAYGYTF.

This sequence joins TRBV9 and TRBJ1-3; 8 nucleotides align to TRBD1. The CDR3 is made up of 18 amino acids. Germline V lookup: CDR1 SGDLS, CDR2 YYNGEE. J gave up 0 bases and V 0 bases, and 8 bases lay outside the gene matches. This CDR3 reads CASSVAVVDRVSGNTIYF. The CDR3 coding sequence is TGTGCCAGCAGCGTAGCGGTCGTGGACAGGGTCTCTGGAAACACCATATATTTT. The full variable domain, completed using reference TRBV9 and TRBJ1-3, is DSGVTQTPKHLITATGQRVTLRCSPRSGDLSVYWYQQSLDQGLQFLIQYYNGEERAKGNILERFSAQQFPDLHSELNLSSLELGDSALYFCASSVAVVDRVSGNTIYFGEGSWLTVV.

This clone was counted a few times. The gene calls are TRBV5-1 and TRBJ2-7; D unclear. This CDR3 is built from 12 residues. Germline V gene data show CDR1 as SGHRS and CDR2 as YFSETQ. V lost 5 bases and J lost 4, with 10 bases in between. CDR3 region: CASSESRYEQYF. CDR3 coding DNA: TGCGCCAGCAGTGAGAGTCGGTACGAGCAGTACTTC.

The chain is built from TRBV6-5 and TRBJ2-5, with 7 nucleotides matching TRBD2. This CDR3 has 13 amino acids. Germline V gives CDR1 MNHEY, CDR2 SVGAGI. V was pared by 7 bases and J by 1 base, with 3 bases of the junction left unmatched. The CDR3 coding sequence is TGTGCCAGCACCTCTAGCGGCCAAGAGACCCAGTACTTC. This sequence encodes CASTSSGQETQYF.

The V call is TRBV7-2, the J call TRBJ2-5, with a tentative D call TRBD2 (7 bases). Germline CDR1 and CDR2: SGHTA and FQGNSA. V was clipped by 5 bases and J by 5 bases, with 15 bases between them. The CDR3 sequence is 14 residues long. CDR3 region: CASSPRGGEETQYF. The CDR3 DNA reads as TGTGCCAGCAGCCCGAGGGGGGGCGAGGAGACCCAGTACTTC.

The V and J genes are TRBV6-5 and TRBJ2-3; 11 bases line up with TRBD1. CDR1 is MNHEY, CDR2 SVGAGI, per germline. Trimming cost V 6 bases and J 4 bases; bases outside gene matches: 6. The CDR3 spans 15 residues. This chain's CDR3 is CASREWGQGADTQYF. For the CDR3, the DNA is TGTGCCAGCAGGGAGTGGGGACAGGGGGCAGATACGCAGTATTTT.

This clone was seen only once. J is TRBJ1-1 and V is TRBV7-2; D call uncertain. Germline V gene sequence: CDR1 SGHTA, CDR2 FQGNSA. V lost 2 bases to trimming and J lost 7 bases, with 11 bases between them. The CDR3 runs to 13 residues. The CDR3 sequence: CASSLSYTREAFF. DNA of the CDR3: TGTGCCAGCAGCTTATCATATACCCGTGAAGCTTTCTTT. The variable domain in full, with the rest retrieved from reference TRBV7-2 and TRBJ1-1, is GAGVSQSPSNKVTEKGKDVELRCDPISGHTALYWYRQSLGQGLEFLIYFQGNSAPDKSGLPSDRFSAERTGGSVSTLTIQRTQQEDSAVYLCASSLSYTREAFFGQGTRLTVV.

The chain combines TRBV18 with TRBJ1-2; D ambiguous. Germline loops: CDR1 KGHSH, CDR2 LQKENI. With 0 bases removed from V and 5 bases from J, the gap between germline ends came to 10 bases. CDR3 length: 14 residues. CDR3 sequence: CASSPPAEPYGYTF. CDR3 sequence (DNA): TGTGCCAGCTCACCACCTGCGGAGCCTTATGGCTACACCTTC.

The genes are TRBV10-1 and TRBJ2-7, with TRBD2 as a possible D gene (5 bases). CDR1 WNHNN and CDR2 SYGVQD come from the germline V gene (reference sequence). Trimming removed 3 bases at V and 3 bases at J, with 15 bases between. The CDR3 is made up of 15 amino acids. The CDR3 is CASSDNAEVDYEQYF. The DNA for the CDR3 is TGCGCCAGCAGTGATAACGCGGAGGTTGACTACGAGCAGTACTTC.

The chain recombines TRBV19 with TRBJ1-1, with a weak D call TRBD1 (6 bases). V was cut by 1 base and J by 13 bases, with 19 bases left in between. This CDR3 contains 14 residues. Per germline, CDR1 LNHDA and CDR2 SQIVND (reference sequence). The CDR3 DNA is TGTGCCAGTAGTATAGGGGGGGCAGTGCCTGGGGTTTTCTTT. Residues: CASSIGGAVPGVFF.

The chain couples TRBV21-1 to TRBJ2-2; the tabulated D call, TRBD1, remains unverified against the DNA. TRBV21-1 is reported as a pseudogene. This CDR3 has 18 amino acids. CDR3 loop: CASSPAGGQGVDTGELFF. In DNA, the CDR3 is TGTGCCAGCAGCCCCGCCGGGGGACAGGGGGTAGACACCGGGGAGCTGTTTTTT.

This rearrangement joins TRBV5-5 to TRBJ2-7, with D possibly being TRBD1 or TRBD2 (5 bases each). The CDR3 is 17 amino acids. CDR1 and CDR2 from the germline V gene are SGHKS and YYEKEE (reference sequence). Trimming took 5 bases from V and 0 from J, leaving 21 bases between them. CDR3 sequence reads: CASRPAADGGSSYEQYF. The CDR3 DNA is TGTGCCAGCAGGCCAGCCGCAGATGGGGGAAGCTCCTACGAGCAGTACTTC.